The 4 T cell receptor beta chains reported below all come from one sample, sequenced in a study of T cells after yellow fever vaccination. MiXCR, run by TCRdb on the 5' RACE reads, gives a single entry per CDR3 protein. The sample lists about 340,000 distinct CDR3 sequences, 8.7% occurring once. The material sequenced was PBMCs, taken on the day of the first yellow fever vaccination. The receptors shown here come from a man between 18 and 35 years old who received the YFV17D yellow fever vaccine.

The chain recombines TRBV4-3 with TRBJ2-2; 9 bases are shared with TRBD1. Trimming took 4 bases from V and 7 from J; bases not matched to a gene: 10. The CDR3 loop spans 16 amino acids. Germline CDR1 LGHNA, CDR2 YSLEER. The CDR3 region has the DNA TGCGCCAGCAGCCCCTATCCACAGGGGGCGAGCGGGGAGCTGTTTTTT. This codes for CASSPYPQGASGELFF.

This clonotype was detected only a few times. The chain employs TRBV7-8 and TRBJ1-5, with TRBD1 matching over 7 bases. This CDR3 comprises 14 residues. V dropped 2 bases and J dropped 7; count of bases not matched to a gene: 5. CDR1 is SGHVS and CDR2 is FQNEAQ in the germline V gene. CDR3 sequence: CASSLLGGTQPQHF. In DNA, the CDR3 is TGTGCCAGCAGCTTATTAGGGGGCACGCAGCCCCAGCATTTT.

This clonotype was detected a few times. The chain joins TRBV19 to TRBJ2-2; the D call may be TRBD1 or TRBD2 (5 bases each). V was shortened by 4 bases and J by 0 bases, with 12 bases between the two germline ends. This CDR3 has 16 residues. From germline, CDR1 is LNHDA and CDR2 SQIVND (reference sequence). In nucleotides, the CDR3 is TGTGCCAGTAGTACGAGTGAGGGGACGAACACCGGGGAGCTGTTTTTT. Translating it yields CASSTSEGTNTGELFF.

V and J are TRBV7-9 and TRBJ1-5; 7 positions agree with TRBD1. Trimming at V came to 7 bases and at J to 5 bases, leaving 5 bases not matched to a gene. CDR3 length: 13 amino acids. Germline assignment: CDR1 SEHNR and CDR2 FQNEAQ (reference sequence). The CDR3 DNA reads TGTGCCAGCACCACTACAGGGGATCAGCCCCAGCATTTT. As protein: CASTTTGDQPQHF.